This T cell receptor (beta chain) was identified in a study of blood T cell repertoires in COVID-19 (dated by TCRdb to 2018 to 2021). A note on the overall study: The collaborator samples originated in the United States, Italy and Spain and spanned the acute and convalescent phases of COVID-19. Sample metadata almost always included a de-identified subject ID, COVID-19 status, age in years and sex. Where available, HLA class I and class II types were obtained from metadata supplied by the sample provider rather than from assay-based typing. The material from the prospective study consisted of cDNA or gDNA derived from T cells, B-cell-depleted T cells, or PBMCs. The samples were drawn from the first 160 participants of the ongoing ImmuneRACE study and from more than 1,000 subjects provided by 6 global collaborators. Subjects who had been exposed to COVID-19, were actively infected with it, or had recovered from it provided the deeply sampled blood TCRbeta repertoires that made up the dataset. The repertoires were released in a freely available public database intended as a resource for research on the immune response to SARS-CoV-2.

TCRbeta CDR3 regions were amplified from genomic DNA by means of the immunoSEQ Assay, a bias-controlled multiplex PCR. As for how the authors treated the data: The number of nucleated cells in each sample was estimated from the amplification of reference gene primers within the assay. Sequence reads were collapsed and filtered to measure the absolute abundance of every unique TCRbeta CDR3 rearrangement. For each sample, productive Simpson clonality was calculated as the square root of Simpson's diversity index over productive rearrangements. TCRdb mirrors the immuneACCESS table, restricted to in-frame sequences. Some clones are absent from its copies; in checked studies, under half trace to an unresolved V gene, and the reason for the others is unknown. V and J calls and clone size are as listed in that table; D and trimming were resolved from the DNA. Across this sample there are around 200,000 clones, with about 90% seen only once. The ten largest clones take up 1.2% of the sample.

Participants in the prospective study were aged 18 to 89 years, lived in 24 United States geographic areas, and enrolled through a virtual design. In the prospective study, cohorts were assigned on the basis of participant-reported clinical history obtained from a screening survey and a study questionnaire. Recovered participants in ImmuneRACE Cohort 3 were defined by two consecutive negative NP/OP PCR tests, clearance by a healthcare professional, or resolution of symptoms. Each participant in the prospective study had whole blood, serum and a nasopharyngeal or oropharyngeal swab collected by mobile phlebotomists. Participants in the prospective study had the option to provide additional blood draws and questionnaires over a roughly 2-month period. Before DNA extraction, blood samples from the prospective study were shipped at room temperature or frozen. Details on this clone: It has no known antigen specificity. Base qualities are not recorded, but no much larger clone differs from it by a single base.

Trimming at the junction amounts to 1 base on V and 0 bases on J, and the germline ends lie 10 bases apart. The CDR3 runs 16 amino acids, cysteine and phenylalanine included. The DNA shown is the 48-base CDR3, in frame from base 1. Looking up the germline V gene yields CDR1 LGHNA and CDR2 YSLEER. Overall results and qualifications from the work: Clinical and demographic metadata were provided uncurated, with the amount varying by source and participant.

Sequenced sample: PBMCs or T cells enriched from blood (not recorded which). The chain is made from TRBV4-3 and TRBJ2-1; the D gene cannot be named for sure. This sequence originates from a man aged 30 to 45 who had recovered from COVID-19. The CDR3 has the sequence CASSQGQRSSYNEQFF. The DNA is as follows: TGCGCCAGCAGCCAAGGTCAAAGGAGCTCCTACAATGAGCAGTTCTTC.